This section outlines one T cell receptor beta chain sequence together with its context. Its antigen is unknown. Assay: immunoSEQ multiplex PCR; the TCRdb copy retains only in-frame clones and omits some. The table shows 77,000 or so clones, with over 80% occurring only once. This sample is drawn from a study of OX40 agonist ivuxolimab in advanced cancers. V lost 2 bases and J 2 bases, leaving 13 bases between the germline ends. The CDR3 has 15 residues. CDR1 is SGHRS and CDR2 is YFSETQ in the germline V gene. Findings of the study overall: Expanded peripheral T-cell antigen specificity went undetermined. Low normalized clonal expansion also occurred in some nonresponding patients.

This clonotype originated in an adult with an advanced solid tumor such as melanoma, head and neck, liver or kidney cancer. The specimen was CD4+ or CD8+ T cells sorted from blood, collected in a trial of the OX40 agonist ivuxolimab. J is TRBJ1-1 and V is TRBV5-1; no reliable D call. CDR3 sequence: CASSFGQQGNTEAFF. The CDR3, as DNA: TGCGCCAGCAGCTTTGGTCAGCAAGGTAACACTGAAGCTTTCTTT.